The rows below give T cell receptor beta chains drawn from one sample of a study of blood T cell repertoires in COVID-19. Assay used: immunoSEQ multiplex PCR; TCRdb lists only in-frame clones, some missing. Among 40,000 to 50,000 clones listed, about 88% were seen once. The specimen sequenced was peripheral blood. These TCRs come from a human donor in a cohort sampled during active COVID-19. Each CDR3 is given with its conserved first and last residue. The D gene is left open where the match is weak. A row's size may be missing; if present it is once, few, many or a size class.

d_call	v_call	j_call	clone_size	cdr3_nt	cdr3_aa
-	TRBV28	TRBJ2-7	medium-sized	TGTGCCAGCAGTTTAGCGGGGGCCATCTACGAGCAGTACTTC	CASSLAGAIYEQYF
-	TRBV7-2	TRBJ2-5	-	TGTGCCAGCAGCTTAGGGCTAGCCGAGACCCAGTACTTC	CASSLGLAETQYF
TRBD2	TRBV6-2/TRBV6-3	TRBJ2-1	-	TGTGCCAGCAGTTACCAACTAGCGGGCCTCAATGAGCAGTTCTTC	CASSYQLAGLNEQFF
TRBD1	TRBV19	TRBJ1-2	-	TGTGCCAGTAGTCGATGGACAGGGGGGCCTACCGCCTTC	CASSRWTGGPTAF
TRBD2	TRBV28	TRBJ2-3	-	TGTGCCAGCAGTTCCCTAGCGGGCACAGATACGCAGTATTTT	CASSSLAGTDTQYF
TRBD2	TRBV11-3	TRBJ2-2	-	TGTGCCAGCAGCTTACTAGCGGGGAACACCGGGGAGCTGTTTTTT	CASSLLAGNTGELFF
-	TRBV9	TRBJ2-3	-	TGTGCCAGCAGCGTAGTAGGAGGGGGCAAGGATGCAGATACGCAGTATTTT	CASSVVGGGKDADTQYF
-	TRBV16	TRBJ2-3	-	TGTGCCAGCAGCCCCCAGGGGTTCTTCACAGATACGCAGTATTTT	CASSPQGFFTDTQYF
TRBD1	TRBV2	TRBJ1-6	once	TGTGCCAGCAGTGGACAGGGGGATTCACCCCTCCACTTT	CASSGQGDSPLHF
-	TRBV5-1	TRBJ2-7	-	TGCGCCAGCAGCCCGGGGACTTCCTCTTCCTACGAGCAGTACTTC	CASSPGTSSSYEQYF
TRBD1	TRBV9	TRBJ1-6	-	TGTGCCAGCAGCGGCCGGGACAGGGCGCGGGGTTCACCCCTCCACTTT	CASSGRDRARGSPLHF
-	TRBV6-1	TRBJ1-2	-	TGTGCCAGCAGTGAGGAGGACGAACGTGGCTACACCTTC	CASSEEDERGYTF
-	TRBV6-1	TRBJ1-5	few	TGTGCCAGCAGTGAAAAGGCCTCCTACAGGGAGGGAAGCAATCAGCCCCAGCATTTT	CASSEKASYREGSNQPQHF
TRBD1	TRBV19	TRBJ1-1	-	TGTGCCAGTAGTTCACAGGGGGCGGATACTGAAGCTTTCTTT	CASSSQGADTEAFF
-	TRBV3-1/TRBV3-2	TRBJ2-1	-	TGTGCCAGCAGCCTGTCTCCCGGTGAGCAGTTCTTC	CASSLSPGEQFF
TRBD2	TRBV5-1	TRBJ2-7	-	TGCGCCAGCACTACGACTAGCGGGGCCTACGAGCAGTACTTC	CASTTTSGAYEQYF
-	TRBV4-1	TRBJ2-5	-	TGCGCCAGCGGATACACAGGGGGGGAAGAGACCCAGTACTTC	CASGYTGGEETQYF
-	TRBV12-5	TRBJ1-1	-	TGTGCTAGTGGTTTGGTACGGGAGGCTTTCTTT	CASGLVREAFF
-	TRBV5-4	TRBJ1-4	-	TGTGCCAGCAGCTTGAACCTAGGGGCAGGCGTCGAAAAACTGTTTTTT	CASSLNLGAGVEKLFF
-	TRBV5-4	TRBJ1-1	-	TGTGCCAGCAGCCCCCCCGGACAGAACACTGAAGCTTTCTTT	CASSPPGQNTEAFF
TRBD2	TRBV5-6	TRBJ2-5	-	TGTGCCAGCAGCTTGGTGGCGGGGGGGCGCGAGACCCAGTACTTC	CASSLVAGGRETQYF
-	TRBV3-1/TRBV3-2	TRBJ2-6	-	TGTGCCAGCAGCCAAGATCTGGGCAGGGGTAAAAGCTCTGGGGCCAACGTCCTGACTTTC	CASSQDLGRGKSSGANVLTF
TRBD2	TRBV6-1	TRBJ2-7	-	TGTGCCAGCAGTGAAGGGACTAGCGGATCCTACGAGCAGTACTTC	CASSEGTSGSYEQYF
-	TRBV18	TRBJ1-2	-	TGTGCCAGCTCACCCGACAGTGGCTATGGCTACACCTTC	CASSPDSGYGYTF
-	TRBV6-6	TRBJ1-6	-	TGTGCCAGCAGTGCACAAGGAGGGAATAATTCACCCCTCCACTTT	CASSAQGGNNSPLHF
-	TRBV5-1	TRBJ2-7	-	TGCGCCAGCAGCTCCAACTCTATCACAGGTGTTATGGTCTACGAGCAGTACTTC	CASSSNSITGVMVYEQYF
TRBD1	TRBV10-3	TRBJ2-1	-	TGTGCCATCAGTACCACAGGGGGCCAAAGGGGGGAGCAGTTCTTC	CAISTTGGQRGEQFF
-	TRBV2	TRBJ2-2	-	TGTGCCAGCAGTGAAGCGCGCGCGACCGGGGAGCTGTTTTTT	CASSEARATGELFF
-	TRBV11-2	TRBJ2-5	-	TGTGCCAGCAGCCCCTACTCGGGGGGCCGGCCTGGGACCCAGTACTTC	CASSPYSGGRPGTQYF